The present TCR beta chain was sequenced within a study of CD8 T cells in ankylosing spondylitis. Study-wide results and limits: About 8 highly homologous variants made up a TCR beta motif, and this motif appeared characteristic of ankylosing spondylitis blood. With a CD8+ phenotype, disease-linked clones were relatively rare in peripheral blood. Reported data indicate significant enrichment of disease-linked clones within matched ankylosing spondylitis synovial fluid.

In regard to this clonotype: Its antigen is undetermined.

Making use of molecular barcodes, quantitative 5'-RACE generated TCR beta libraries. Via MiXCR, TCRdb re-called the 5' RACE reads, giving one row per CDR3 protein. The table shows under 250,000 distinct CDR3 sequences, with roughly 24% occurring only once. The CDR3 covers 17 residues. J lost 7 bases, V lost 0 bases, and 11 bases had no gene match. Germline loops: CDR1 SNHLY, CDR2 FYNNEI. The sequence was obtained from a male donor with ankylosing spondylitis or in good health (not recorded which). This rearrangement joins TRBV2 to TRBJ1-2; 10 bases fit TRBD1. Sequences were obtained from blood, either unsorted or a sorted T cell fraction (not recorded which). CDR3 loop: CASSEALRGQGTGGYTF. DNA for the CDR3: TGTGCCAGCAGTGAAGCGCTTCGGGGACAGGGGACGGGTGGCTACACCTTC.